The 18 T cell receptor beta chains given below trace back to one sample, sequenced in a study of shared clonotypes between healthy human individuals. CD45RO-negative, CCR7-positively selected cells formed the naive CD8 fraction, excluding terminally differentiated effector memory CD45RA+ cells. Clones were sequenced by immunoSEQ multiplex PCR, and TCRdb holds only the in-frame ones, with some missing. The data contain roughly 2.1 million clones, roughly 91% of them seen just once; the ten biggest clones take up 1.5% to 2%. The material sequenced was naive CD8+ T cells from PBMCs. The source is a man younger than 35 in good health. Some clones in this sample may be carry-over from other donors' samples.

This clone was detected only once. The chain has TRBV27 and TRBJ1-2; 8 positions match TRBD1. V was clipped by 5 bases and J by 4 bases; unmatched bases: 3. The CDR3 consists of 13 residues. Germline values: CDR1 MNHEY, CDR2 SMNVEV (reference sequence). The CDR3 loop is CASSGTGLYGYTF. CDR3 nucleotide sequence: TGTGCCAGCAGTGGGACAGGTCTCTATGGCTACACCTTC.

The genes are TRBV11-2 and TRBJ2-1; perhaps TRBD2 as D (7 bases). The CDR3 is 19 residues long. V was pared by 1 base and J by 2 bases, with 21 bases between. The germline V gene encodes CDR1 SGHAT and CDR2 FQNNGV. The CDR3 reads CASSLVIGGPGGAYNEQFF. CDR3 coding DNA: TGTGCCAGCAGCTTAGTAATTGGCGGACCGGGGGGCGCCTACAATGAGCAGTTCTTC. Complete variable domain (other parts from reference TRBV11-2 and TRBJ2-1): EAGVAQSPRYKIIEKRQSVAFWCNPISGHATLYWYQQILGQGPKLLIQFQNNGVVDDSQLPKDRFSAERLKGVDSTLKIQPAKLEDSAVYLCASSLVIGGPGGAYNEQFFGPGTRLTVL.

This chain connects TRBV6-6 to TRBJ2-2; D is ambiguous. The length of the CDR3 is 12 residues. Germline loops: CDR1 MNHNY, CDR2 SVGAGI (reference sequence). V dropped 5 bases and J dropped 6 bases, with 7 bases sitting between them. CDR3 in DNA: TGTGCCAGCAGTAATGGAGCCGGGGAGCTGTTTTTT. Its protein is CASSNGAGELFF.

The rearrangement links TRBV4-1 to TRBJ1-3; the match to TRBD1 covers 8 bases. CDR1 is MGHRA and CDR2 is YSYEKL in the germline V gene. The CDR3 sequence is 16 residues long. Trimming at V came to 4 bases and at J to 3 bases, leaving 8 bases not matched to a gene. The CDR3 sequence: CASSPTQGAYGNTIYF. The DNA of the CDR3 is TGCGCCAGCAGCCCGACCCAGGGGGCATATGGAAACACCATATATTTT.

The chain links TRBV5-6 to TRBJ2-1, with D possibly being TRBD2 (6 bases). V was cut by 2 bases and J by 0 bases, with 18 bases left in between. CDR1 and CDR2 (germline): SGHDT, YYEEEE. CDR3 length equals 18 residues. The CDR3 loop is CASSLIADPTGSYNEQFF. CDR3 DNA: TGTGCCAGCAGCTTAATAGCGGACCCCACGGGCTCCTACAATGAGCAGTTCTTC.

Turning to this clone: The sample carries other DNA sequences with the same CDR3. The genes are TRBV7-9 and TRBJ1-3; no clear D gene. CDR1 is SEHNR, CDR2 FQNEAQ, per germline (reference sequence). This CDR3 region has 14 residues. V shed 3 bases and J shed 0 bases, with 6 bases lying between them. This CDR3 is CASSFGPSGNTIYF. DNA for the CDR3: TGTGCCAGCAGCTTTGGACCCTCTGGAAACACCATATATTTT.

The chain uses TRBV7-6 and TRBJ1-4; tentatively, D is TRBD1 (6 bases). Germline CDR1 is SGHVS and CDR2 is FNYEAQ. This CDR3 comprises 15 residues. The V gene lost 5 bases and the J gene lost 8 bases, with 18 bases spanning the gap. The CDR3 reads CASSPGGRDEEKLFF. CDR3 sequence (DNA): TGTGCCAGCAGCCCTGGGGGCAGGGACGAAGAAAAACTGTTTTTT.

A remark on this clone: Other DNA sequences within the sample encode an identical CDR3. The chain employs TRBV27 and TRBJ2-1; no clear D gene. The V end was cut by 4 bases, the J end by 7 bases, with 5 bases between. There are 11 residues in the CDR3. Germline V CDR1 and CDR2: MNHEY, SMNVEV (reference sequence). Here the CDR3 reads CASSSLNEQFF. DNA for the CDR3: TGTGCCAGCAGTTCATTAAATGAGCAGTTCTTC.

This clone turned up a few times. The chain recombines TRBV19 with TRBJ1-1; D is uncertain. Trimming left V 7 bases short and J 6 bases short, with 9 bases between. This CDR3 comprises 11 residues. Germline CDR1 LNHDA, CDR2 SQIVND (reference sequence). The CDR3 reads CASNGESEAFF. CDR3 in DNA: TGTGCCAGTAACGGGGAATCTGAAGCTTTCTTT.

The rearrangement links TRBV5-6 to TRBJ1-2; D remains unclear. Deletions cut 0 bases from V and 6 bases from J, with 12 bases between. Germline CDR1 SGHDT, CDR2 YYEEEE. The CDR3 loop spans 14 amino acids. The CDR3 sequence is CASSLVGKADGYTF. The CDR3 DNA is TGTGCCAGCAGCTTGGTCGGGAAGGCTGATGGCTACACCTTC.

V and J are TRBV27 and TRBJ1-1; possibly TRBD1 for D (5 bases). Germline V gene data show CDR1 as MNHEY and CDR2 as SMNVEV (reference sequence). The germline V and J ends were trimmed by 6 bases and 4 bases, with 21 bases remaining between them. The CDR3 runs to 16 residues. The CDR3 is CASSETTEGGTTEAFF. CDR3 coding DNA: TGTGCCAGCAGCGAAACCACCGAGGGAGGGACCACTGAAGCTTTCTTT.

The chain uses TRBV5-4 and TRBJ2-6, with unresolved D. This CDR3 comprises 15 residues. The V gene lost 3 bases and the J gene lost 0 bases, with 7 bases spanning the gap. Germline CDR1 and CDR2: SGHNT and YYREEE (reference sequence). The CDR3 here is CASSSRDSGANVLTF. The CDR3 DNA is TGTGCCAGCAGCTCGCGCGACTCTGGGGCCAACGTCCTGACTTTC.

Notes on this clone: Additional DNA sequences in this sample encode the identical CDR3. The chain joins TRBV5-1 to TRBJ2-5, with TRBD2 matching over 11 bases. V trimming: 0 bases; J trimming: 4 bases; junction bases outside the gene matches: 5. The CDR3 is 16 amino acids. The germline V gene has CDR1 SGHRS and CDR2 YFSETQ. CDR3 protein: CASSLARLAGSETQYF. DNA for the CDR3: TGCGCCAGCAGCTTGGCGAGACTAGCGGGATCAGAGACCCAGTACTTC.

The J gene is TRBJ2-7, the V gene TRBV7-9, with D perhaps TRBD1 (6 bases). Germline CDR1 and CDR2: SEHNR and FQNEAQ (reference sequence). V was cut by 5 bases and J by 3 bases, with 14 bases left in between. The CDR3 has 14 amino acids. This CDR3 reads CASSPHTGYYEQYF. The CDR3 bases are TGTGCCAGCAGCCCTCATACAGGGTACTACGAGCAGTACTTC.

V is TRBV7-9 and J is TRBJ2-7, with 11 nucleotides matching TRBD2. The CDR3 extends over 17 amino acids. V lost 8 bases to trimming and J lost 3 bases; unmatched junction nucleotides: 15. CDR1 and CDR2 (germline): SEHNR, FQNEAQ (reference sequence). Here the CDR3 DNA reads TGTGCCAGCTCCCTTAGCGGGAGGGCCACTTCGGGCTACGAGCAGTACTTC. It yields the protein CASSLSGRATSGYEQYF.

The V call is TRBV25-1, the J call TRBJ2-5; 7 nucleotides align to TRBD2. Germline V gene lookup returns CDR1 MGHDK and CDR2 SYGVNS. This CDR3 comprises 14 residues. V trimming: 0 bases; J trimming: 7 bases; junction bases outside the gene matches: 5. The CDR3 region has the DNA TGTGCCAGCAGTGAATATTTAGGCGGGGGGACCCAGTACTTC. This sequence encodes CASSEYLGGGTQYF.

This rearrangement joins TRBV27 to TRBJ2-4; TRBD1 might be the D (5 bases). The germline gives CDR1 MNHEY, CDR2 SMNVEV (reference sequence). V lost 5 bases, J lost 3 bases, and 11 bases lay in between. This CDR3 comprises 14 residues. The CDR3 bases are TGTGCCAGCAGTCTCAGGGTGGGCAAAAACATTCAGTACTTC. Encoded protein: CASSLRVGKNIQYF.

This rearrangement joins TRBV7-8 to TRBJ2-1, with D possibly TRBD2 on 5 matching bases. The CDR3 totals 15 residues. V was shortened by 4 bases and J by 3 bases, with 13 bases between the two germline ends. From germline, CDR1 is SGHVS and CDR2 FQNEAQ. CDR3 amino acids: CASSSVAGYYNEQFF. CDR3 coding DNA: TGTGCCAGCAGCTCTGTCGCGGGCTACTACAATGAGCAGTTCTTC.